This passage covers 3 T cell receptor beta chains from one sample sequenced in a study of human T cells and chemical hapten exposure. Each CDR3 protein gets one entry after TCRdb re-called the RACE reads with MiXCR. Of some 79,000 distinct CDR3 sequences detected, 6% to 9% appear once; the ten largest clones hold 1.5% to 1.7%. Time point here: patch test 1, 2 weeks after DPC sensitization. Described treatment: therapeutic diphenylcyclopropenone sensitization with weekly scalp DPC. The sequenced sample was whole blood, obtained in connection with sensitization to the hapten diphenylcyclopropenone (DPC). Every receptor here comes from a woman aged 25 to 39 with alopecia areata. Some clones in this sample may be carry-over from other donors' samples.

J is TRBJ1-5 and V is TRBV6-5; D remains ambiguous. V shed 7 bases and J shed 2 bases, with 15 bases lying between them. Per germline, CDR1 MNHEY and CDR2 SVGAGI. CDR3 length: 15 amino acids. CDR3 coding DNA: TGTGCCAGCAAGGCGGCGCCGCTGGGCAATCAGCCCCAGCATTTT. This translates into CASKAAPLGNQPQHF.

This clonotype was observed a handful of times. CDR3 residues: CASSPLQGGEAFF. The CDR3 nucleotides read TGTGCCAGCAGCCCACTACAGGGGGGTGAAGCTTTCTTT. J is TRBJ1-1 and V is TRBV7-2, with 8 bases lining up with TRBD1. Germline loops: CDR1 SGHTA, CDR2 FQGNSA. The CDR3 has 13 residues. V shed 5 bases and J 7 bases; nucleotides not matched to a gene: 6.

V is TRBV2 and J is TRBJ2-5, with D tentatively TRBD2 (7 bases). Trimming pared 1 base from V and 9 bases from J, leaving 12 bases between. CDR3 length: 13 residues. Per germline, CDR1 SNHLY and CDR2 FYNNEI. CDR3 in DNA: TGTGCCAGCAGTGAAGAGGGGGGGCCCCCCCAGTACTTC. The encoded protein is CASSEEGGPPQYF. The variable domain in full, completed from reference TRBV2 and TRBJ2-5, reads EPEVTQTPSHQVTQMGQEVILRCVPISNHLYFYWYRQILGQKVEFLVSFYNNEISEKSEIFDDQFSVERPDGSNFTLKIRSTKLEDSAMYFCASSEEGGPPQYFGPGTRLLVL.